These 7 T cell receptor beta chains came from one sample sequenced in a study of T cells after yellow fever vaccination. TCRdb re-called the 5' RACE reads with MiXCR, one entry per CDR3 protein. This sample carries some 120,000 distinct CDR3 sequences, more than 7.5% of them seen once, and the ten largest clones take approximately 24%. The sample was CD8+ T cells sorted from PBMCs, taken 45 days after the yellow fever booster vaccination. The receptor source for this set is a man aged 30 to 39 who received the YFV17D yellow fever vaccine.

This chain uses TRBV12-3 or TRBV12-4 with TRBJ2-3, with 9 bases matching TRBD2. The CDR3 extends over 18 amino acids. The V and J ends lost 11 bases and 4 bases, in that order; junction bases with no gene match: 22. CDR3: CAFSSVSLAGVVADTQYF. The CDR3 DNA reads as TGTGCCTTCAGTTCAGTGAGTTTAGCGGGAGTGGTCGCAGATACGCAGTATTTT.

In its sample, this clonotype was seen many times. The chain combines TRBV5-1 with TRBJ2-7, with TRBD2 as a possible D gene (5 bases). This CDR3 is built from 15 residues. Germline-derived CDR1 and CDR2 are SGHRS and YFSETQ. Deletions cut 2 bases from V and 0 bases from J, with 12 bases between. The chain's CDR3 is CASSFMAGGSYEQYF. CDR3 DNA sequence: TGCGCCAGCAGCTTTATGGCGGGTGGCTCCTACGAGCAGTACTTC.

The chain employs TRBV5-6 and TRBJ1-2; tentative D call: TRBD1 (5 bases). The V end was cut by 2 bases, the J end by 0 bases, with 14 bases between. The CDR3 spans 16 residues. Looked up from germline, CDR1 is SGHDT and CDR2 is YYEEEE. The chain's CDR3 is CASSFGKTATNYGYTF. The CDR3 DNA reads TGTGCCAGCAGCTTCGGGAAGACAGCGACTAACTATGGCTACACCTTC.

This clonotype was found many times. The rearrangement uses TRBV20-1 and TRBJ2-1, with 9 bases that match TRBD2. Per the germline V gene, CDR1 is DFQATT and CDR2 is SNEGSKA (reference sequence). The length of the CDR3 is 16 residues. The V and J ends lost 7 bases and 4 bases, in that order; junction bases with no gene match: 14. The CDR3 region is CSVLEVAGGPYNEQFF. CDR3 coding DNA: TGCAGTGTCCTAGAGGTTGCGGGAGGGCCGTACAATGAGCAGTTCTTC.

This clonotype was seen at least ten times. Written as DNA, the CDR3 is TGTGCCAGCAGCCCGGGACAGGCGGAAGCTTTCTTT. This sequence encodes CASSPGQAEAFF. The V gene is TRBV12-3 or TRBV12-4, the J gene TRBJ1-1, with 8 bases matching TRBD1. Losses at the gene ends were 6 bases for V and 8 bases for J; bases not matched to a gene: 5. The CDR3 is 12 residues long.

The chain recombines TRBV20-1 with TRBJ2-1, with D possibly matching TRBD2 (6 bases). CDR3 length: 14 amino acids. V lost 5 bases and J lost 9, with 20 bases in between. Germline CDR1 is DFQATT and CDR2 is SNEGSKA (reference sequence). The CDR3 DNA sequence: TGCAGTGCTTCGCCGGGACTGGGTACAGGTGAGCAGTTCTTC. Residues: CSASPGLGTGEQFF.

The sample holds many counts of this clonotype. The CDR3: CASSYLAGVTDTQYF. The CDR3 region has the DNA TGTGCCAGCAGTTATCTAGCGGGAGTCACAGATACGCAGTATTTT. The genes are TRBV6-5 and TRBJ2-3, with 10 nucleotides matching TRBD2. J gave up 2 bases and V 3 bases, and 2 bases lay outside the gene matches. The germline V gene encodes CDR1 MNHEY and CDR2 SVGAGI. This CDR3 comprises 15 residues.